One and the same sample provided the 26 T cell receptor beta chains below, sequenced in a study of T cell clonotyping in hematopoietic cell transplantation. Profiled with immunoSEQ multiplex PCR; TCRdb holds only in-frame clones, not every one. This sample carries around 80,000 clones, 90% to 96% of them seen once, and the ten largest clones take under 2%. Noted time point: recipient sample about 28 days before transplant, after cytoreduction. The material was peripheral blood mononuclear cells, obtained before stem cell transplant. The source is a woman aged 45-65 years with acute myeloid leukemia. Some clones in this sample may be carry-over from other donors' samples.

The chain carries TRBV19 and TRBJ2-7; TRBD1 is a possible D gene (5 bases). The CDR3 is 14 amino acids. The germline V gene has CDR1 LNHDA and CDR2 SQIVND (reference sequence). Trimming pared 3 bases from V and 4 bases from J, leaving 13 bases between. The CDR3: CASSIGQGRYEQYF. In DNA, the CDR3 is TGTGCCAGTAGTATCGGGCAGGGTAGGTACGAGCAGTACTTC.

The V call is TRBV10-1, the J call TRBJ2-2, with 10 bases aligning to TRBD2. CDR3 length: 15 amino acids. Trimming at V came to 7 bases and at J to 3 bases, leaving 5 bases not matched to a gene. Germline CDR1 reads WNHNN; CDR2 reads SYGVQD (reference sequence). CDR3 bases: TGCGCCAGCATCCCTAGCGGGAGAGACACCGGGGAGCTGTTTTTT. Translating it yields CASIPSGRDTGELFF.

This chain uses TRBV7-3 with TRBJ2-2, with 7 bases aligning to TRBD1. In germline, CDR1 is SGHTA, CDR2 FQGTGA. The CDR3 totals 14 residues. V was pared by 1 base and J by 6 bases, with 2 bases of the junction left unmatched. CDR3 bases: TGTGCCAGCAGCTTAATGACAGGGTCCGGGGAGCTGTTTTTT. Amino acids: CASSLMTGSGELFF.

The V gene is TRBV1, the J gene TRBJ2-2; TRBD2, as called in the table, went unchecked against the DNA. TRBV1 is termed a pseudogene. The CDR3 is made up of 18 amino acids. For the CDR3, the DNA is TGCACCAGCAGCCAAGGGCGAGGGCGCCTGGACCCCACCGGGGAGCTGTTTTTT. It specifies CTSSQGRGRLDPTGELFF.

V and J are TRBV29-1 and TRBJ1-4, with D perhaps TRBD1 (5 bases). From germline, CDR1 is SQVTM and CDR2 ANQGSEA. This CDR3 contains 13 residues. The ends were cut back, 3 bases at V and 7 bases at J, with 12 bases in the middle. The CDR3 spells CSVESGDSEKLFF. CDR3 in DNA: TGCAGCGTTGAGTCTGGAGACAGTGAAAAACTGTTTTTT.

V is TRBV6-5 and J is TRBJ1-5; possible D gene TRBD1, 6 bases. Germline assignment: CDR1 MNHEY and CDR2 SVGAGI. V lost 6 bases and J lost 3, with 15 bases in between. The CDR3 is made up of 15 amino acids. The chain's CDR3 is CASRSNRVDNQPQHF. As DNA, the CDR3 is TGTGCCAGCAGATCAAACAGGGTAGACAATCAGCCCCAGCATTTT.

CDR3 bases: TGTGCCAGCAGTTTAAGTGAGGGACAGGGGAGCGAGCAGTACTTC. This translates into CASSLSEGQGSEQYF. The rearrangement links TRBV28 to TRBJ2-7; 10 nucleotides line up with TRBD1. Germline assignment: CDR1 MDHEN and CDR2 SYDVKM. V was clipped by 2 bases and J by 6 bases; unmatched bases: 7. The CDR3 consists of 15 residues. The entire variable domain, with the rest obtained from reference TRBV28 and TRBJ2-7, is as follows: DVKVTQSSRYLVKRTGEKVFLECVQDMDHENMFWYRQDPGLGLRLIYFSYDVKMKEKGDIPEGYSVSREKKERFSLILESASTNQTSMYLCASSLSEGQGSEQYFGPGTRLTVT.

This chain connects TRBV7-6 to TRBJ2-7, with 7 bases matching TRBD1. The CDR3 length is 15 residues. V shed 5 bases, J shed 0 bases, and the junction held 7 bases outside the gene matches. Germline V CDR1 and CDR2: SGHVS, FNYEAQ. The CDR3 DNA is TGTGCCAGCAGCATACCGGGACAGCACTCCTACGAGCAGTACTTC. It is translated as CASSIPGQHSYEQYF.

CDR3 DNA sequence: TGTGCCAGCAGTTCCTCGGGGTACGAGCAGTACTTC. It encodes CASSSSGYEQYF. The chain uses TRBV6-5 and TRBJ2-7; D is possibly TRBD2 (5 bases). Trimming pared 4 bases from V and 4 bases from J, leaving 8 bases between. The V gene's germline CDR1 is MNHEY and CDR2 SVGAGI. CDR3 length: 12 amino acids.

The CDR3 sequence: CAWSWGPLNTGELFF. The CDR3 DNA reads as TGTGCCTGGAGTTGGGGACCTTTGAACACCGGGGAGCTGTTTTTT. The chain joins TRBV30 to TRBJ2-2; D is possibly TRBD1 or TRBD2 (5 bases each). Germline assignment: CDR1 GTSNPN and CDR2 SVGIG (reference sequence). Trimming left V 2 bases short and J 1 base short, with 11 bases between. CDR3 length: 15 amino acids.

V gene TRBV21-1 combines with J gene TRBJ1-2; the table calls TRBD1, which could not be checked here. TRBV21-1 is a known pseudogene. The CDR3 has 17 amino acids. This chain's CDR3 is CASSKKMKQGELYGYTF. The DNA of the CDR3 is TGTGCCAGCAGCAAAAAAATGAAACAGGGGGAATTGTATGGCTACACCTTC.

The chain recombines TRBV19 with TRBJ1-2, with 9 bases identical to TRBD1. The CDR3 is 16 amino acids. Germline CDR1 reads LNHDA; CDR2 reads SQIVND (reference sequence). Trimming removed 6 bases from V and 7 bases from J; junction bases left unmatched: 15. In nucleotides, the CDR3 is TGTGCCAGTAGGGCAGGGACAGGGCTCCTTCGTGGTGGCTACACCTTC. It is translated as CASRAGTGLLRGGYTF.

J is TRBJ2-4 and V is TRBV28, with a weak D call TRBD2 (6 bases). Trimming pared 6 bases from V and 3 bases from J, leaving 18 bases between. Germline V gives CDR1 MDHEN, CDR2 SYDVKM. CDR3 length: 16 residues. CDR3 coding DNA: TGTGCCAGCAGCCCCGTTAGCGGAAGGGTCAAAAACATTCAGTACTTC. Amino acid sequence: CASSPVSGRVKNIQYF. The full variable domain, rest sourced from reference TRBV28 and TRBJ2-4, is DVKVTQSSRYLVKRTGEKVFLECVQDMDHENMFWYRQDPGLGLRLIYFSYDVKMKEKGDIPEGYSVSREKKERFSLILESASTNQTSMYLCASSPVSGRVKNIQYFGAGTRLSVL.

V gene TRBV7-8 combines with J gene TRBJ1-6; D possibly corresponds to TRBD1 (6 bases). Germline assignment: CDR1 SGHVS and CDR2 FQNEAQ. The germline V and J ends were trimmed by 5 bases and 9 bases, with 14 bases remaining between them. CDR3 length: 14 amino acids. The CDR3 reads CASSATGMGSPLHF. As DNA, the CDR3 is TGTGCCAGCAGCGCTACAGGGATGGGTTCACCCCTCCACTTT.

The rearrangement joins TRBV9 to TRBJ2-3; TRBD2 might be the D (6 bases). The V gene lost 0 bases and the J gene lost 0 bases, with 17 bases spanning the gap. The CDR3 sequence is 18 residues long. From germline, CDR1 is SGDLS and CDR2 YYNGEE. For the CDR3, the DNA is TGTGCCAGCAGCGTAGGGGCGGGAAGCGGTTTTAGCACAGATACGCAGTATTTT. Translated, it gives CASSVGAGSGFSTDTQYF.

The gene calls are TRBV30 and TRBJ1-1, with 7 bases aligning to TRBD1. The CDR3 sequence is 15 residues long. Losses at the gene ends were 1 base for V and 4 bases for J; bases not matched to a gene: 9. Germline loops: CDR1 GTSNPN, CDR2 SVGIG (reference sequence). CDR3 coding DNA: TGTGCCTGGAGTGCCCGACAGGGAAGGGTCACTGAAGCTTTCTTT. Protein product: CAWSARQGRVTEAFF.

To note about this clone: Germline is not matched at one junction end, which may reflect a read error. The chain links TRBV15 to TRBJ2-2, with D tentatively TRBD1 or TRBD2 (5 bases each). This CDR3 is 15 amino acids long. Germline V gives CDR1 LNHNV, CDR2 YYDKDF (reference sequence). CDR3 residues: CATSRDPGNTGELLF. The DNA of the CDR3 is TGTGCCACCAGCAGAGATCCAGGGAACACCGGGGAGCTGCTTTTT.

The chain employs TRBV5-6 and TRBJ1-1, with D unresolved. V dropped 5 bases and J dropped 1 base, with 12 bases sitting between them. Germline V lookup: CDR1 SGHDT, CDR2 YYEEEE. This CDR3 comprises 14 residues. As DNA, the CDR3 is TGTGCCAGCAGAAATGCCCAGAGGAACACTGAAGCTTTCTTT. The encoded protein is CASRNAQRNTEAFF.

This clone was picked up one time. The V and J genes are TRBV6-6 and TRBJ2-5; maybe TRBD1 (6 bases). Per germline, CDR1 MNHNY and CDR2 SVGAGI (reference sequence). The CDR3 has 16 amino acids. Trimming removed 6 bases from V and 0 bases from J, with 17 bases in between. CDR3 residues: CASRSPGHTYQETQYF. The CDR3 DNA reads as TGTGCCAGCAGGTCCCCGGGACATACGTACCAAGAGACCCAGTACTTC.

Comment on this clone: The germline gene is not matched at one end of the junction; a read error may be the cause. V is TRBV7-9 and J is TRBJ2-1, with no clear D. The CDR3 loop spans 9 amino acids. CDR1 SEHNR and CDR2 FQNEAQ come from the germline V gene (reference sequence). Here the CDR3 reads CASSLRQLF. CDR3 nucleotides: TGTGCCAGCAGCTTAAGACAACTCTTC.

The chain is built from TRBV7-2 and TRBJ1-3; D is undetermined. The CDR3 is 17 residues long. The germline V gene has CDR1 SGHTA and CDR2 FQGNSA. V dropped 1 base and J dropped 4 bases, with 17 bases sitting between them. The DNA for the CDR3 is TGTGCCAGCAGCTTAGTGTTTCTTACTTCTGTGGGAAACACCATATATTTT. As protein: CASSLVFLTSVGNTIYF.

This rearrangement joins TRBV28 to TRBJ1-5; 7 bases are a match to TRBD1. V shed 4 bases and J 3 bases; nucleotides not matched to a gene: 12. The CDR3 contains 17 residues. Per germline, CDR1 MDHEN and CDR2 SYDVKM. The CDR3 DNA sequence: TGTGCCAGCAGTTCCTCGTCGAAGGGGGCGGACAATCAGCCCCAGCATTTT. It is translated as CASSSSSKGADNQPQHF.

The V and J genes are TRBV5-1 and TRBJ2-4; D is perhaps TRBD1 or TRBD2 (5 bases each). Trimming took 4 bases from V and 6 from J, leaving 17 bases between them. The CDR3 length is 15 residues. Germline V CDR1 and CDR2: SGHRS, YFSETQ. CDR3 sequence: CASSLSDTRGNIQYF. The DNA for the CDR3 is TGCGCCAGCAGCCTGTCGGACACTAGAGGAAACATTCAGTACTTC.

V is TRBV30 and J is TRBJ2-7; TRBD2 might be the D (6 bases). Per germline, CDR1 GTSNPN and CDR2 SVGIG (reference sequence). V was clipped by 2 bases and J by 0 bases, with 11 bases between them. This CDR3 contains 14 residues. CDR3 loop: CAWSHFGGSYEQYF. In nucleotides, the CDR3 is TGTGCCTGGAGTCACTTCGGGGGCTCCTACGAGCAGTACTTC.

The rearrangement uses TRBV5-1 and TRBJ2-7; no reliable D call. V shed 0 bases and J shed 2 bases, with 12 bases lying between them. CDR1 is SGHRS, CDR2 YFSETQ, per germline. The CDR3 length is 15 residues. The CDR3 loop reads CASSLGSGRAYEQYF. The DNA of the CDR3 is TGCGCCAGCAGCTTGGGTTCAGGACGGGCCTACGAGCAGTACTTC.

The CDR3 region is CASSQVGAPDEQYF. CDR3 bases: TGTGCCAGCAGCCAAGTTGGGGCCCCTGACGAGCAGTACTTC. The chain combines TRBV14 with TRBJ2-7; D is perhaps TRBD1 (5 bases). Trimming left V 1 base short and J 5 bases short, with 12 bases between. This CDR3 has 14 amino acids. Germline V gene data show CDR1 as SGHDN and CDR2 as FVKESK.